A single sample is the source of the 14 T cell receptor beta chains below, sequenced in a study of T-cell memory formation after mild COVID-19. TCRdb called the 5' RACE reads again in MiXCR, with one record for every CDR3 protein. The data show about 55,000 distinct CDR3 sequences, about 27% seen once. Specimen: PBMCs or a T cell subset sorted from them (not recorded which). Receptor source: a man in his late teens or twenties who had mild COVID-19 (a few samples of this study predate the infection). Cell type and time point are not known.

The gene calls are TRBV20-1 and TRBJ2-3; 9 nucleotides line up with TRBD1. Germline V gene data show CDR1 as DFQATT and CDR2 as SNEGSKA (reference sequence). This CDR3 region has 14 residues. V lost 5 bases, J lost 3 bases, and 6 bases stayed unmatched. The CDR3 is CSAHRGLLTDTQYF. In nucleotides, the CDR3 is TGCAGTGCTCACAGGGGGCTGTTGACAGATACGCAGTATTTT.

This clonotype was detected a few times. The gene calls are TRBV10-3 and TRBJ2-6; no clear D gene. The germline CDR1 and CDR2 sequences are ENHRY and SYGVKD. The CDR3 is 13 amino acids. V was cut by 3 bases and J by 8 bases, with 8 bases left in between. This CDR3 reads CAISDPTPNVLTF. CDR3 coding DNA: TGTGCCATCAGTGACCCTACACCCAACGTCCTGACTTTC.

This clonotype appeared many times. This sequence joins TRBV7-9 and TRBJ2-7; D perhaps matches TRBD1 (6 bases). The CDR3 is 12 residues long. V lost 8 bases and J lost 3, with 11 bases in between. Per the germline V gene, CDR1 is SEHNR and CDR2 is FQNEAQ (reference sequence). The CDR3 coding sequence is TGTGCCAGCGGCGGACAGAACTACGAGCAGTACGTC. It encodes CASGGQNYEQYV.

This clonotype appeared a few times. This sequence joins TRBV4-1 and TRBJ1-1; tentatively, D is TRBD1 (6 bases). The CDR3 runs 15 residues. Germline V gene data show CDR1 as MGHRA and CDR2 as YSYEKL. Trimming took off 3 bases at V and 4 bases at J, with 15 bases between the two ends. The CDR3 protein is CASSQLGAGATEAFF. For the CDR3, the DNA is TGCGCCAGCAGCCAGTTAGGGGCAGGGGCCACTGAAGCTTTCTTT.

This chain joins TRBV10-3 and TRBJ2-2; 7 bases agree with TRBD1. Germline values: CDR1 ENHRY, CDR2 SYGVKD. The V gene end was trimmed by 11 bases and the J gene end by 5 bases; junction bases not matched to a gene: 11. This CDR3 is 14 amino acids long. In DNA form, the CDR3 reads TGTGCCGCCGCCGGACAGGTGACGACCGGGGAGCTGTTTTTT. This translates into CAAAGQVTTGELFF.

This chain connects TRBV5-1 to TRBJ2-5, with 8 bases fitting TRBD2. The germline gives CDR1 SGHRS, CDR2 YFSETQ. CDR3 size: 15 residues. The trim removed 0 bases at V and 9 bases at J, leaving 10 bases unmatched. The DNA for the CDR3 is TGCGCCAGCAGCTTGGGCGGGAGGTCCATCGGGGCCCAGTACTTC. It codes for CASSLGGRSIGAQYF.

This clonotype has a handful of counts. J is TRBJ2-7 and V is TRBV7-9; possible D gene TRBD2, 6 bases. Trimming removed 2 bases at V and 3 bases at J, with 17 bases between. The germline gives CDR1 SEHNR, CDR2 FQNEAQ (reference sequence). This CDR3 is 16 amino acids long. This chain's CDR3 is CASSLPPGASLYEQYF. The DNA of the CDR3 is TGTGCCAGCAGCTTACCCCCGGGAGCCTCTCTCTACGAGCAGTACTTC.

This rearrangement joins TRBV5-1 to TRBJ1-5; the match to TRBD1 covers 9 bases. The J segment lost 5 bases and the V segment lost 9 bases, leaving 6 bases of the junction unmatched. The length of the CDR3 is 13 residues. CDR1 SGHRS and CDR2 YFSETQ come from the germline V gene. The CDR3 protein is CANPTGGHQPQHF. For the CDR3, the DNA is TGCGCCAACCCAACAGGGGGCCATCAGCCCCAGCATTTT.

This clonotype was observed a few times. V usage is TRBV11-2 and J usage is TRBJ2-5, with D uncertain. The CDR3 consists of 14 residues. CDR1 is SGHAT, CDR2 FQNNGV, per germline. V lost 2 bases and J 3 bases, leaving 10 bases between the germline ends. Here the CDR3 reads CASSLLVWEETQYF. The CDR3 DNA sequence: TGTGCCAGCAGCTTACTGGTTTGGGAAGAGACCCAGTACTTC.

V and J are TRBV5-4 and TRBJ2-4; D could derive from TRBD1 or TRBD2 (6 bases each). The germline gives CDR1 SGHNT, CDR2 YYREEE (reference sequence). V lost 2 bases and J lost 0, with 12 bases in between. The CDR3 totals 16 residues. The CDR3 DNA reads as TGTGCCAGCAGCTTAGTGGGGGGCACAGCCAAAAACATTCAGTACTTC. Its translation: CASSLVGGTAKNIQYF.

V is TRBV12-3 or TRBV12-4 and J is TRBJ2-7, with D maybe TRBD2 (6 bases). This CDR3 is built from 13 residues. V was pared by 3 bases and J by 6 bases, with 12 bases between. The CDR3 loop is CASSFTSGGEQYF. The CDR3 DNA sequence: TGTGCCAGCAGTTTTACGTCCGGGGGCGAGCAGTACTTC.

The chain joins TRBV6-5 to TRBJ2-2; a weak D match, TRBD1 (5 bases). The V gene lost 1 base and the J gene lost 9 bases, with 12 bases spanning the gap. The CDR3 covers 14 residues. Germline V gene sequence: CDR1 MNHEY, CDR2 SVGAGI. CDR3 DNA: TGTGCCAGCAGTTACTTAAATTCAGGGAGGGAGCTGTTTTTT. Translating it yields CASSYLNSGRELFF.

The CDR3 DNA reads as TGTGCCAGCAGTTCTAGCAAGGGTTGGGGGTATGAGCAGTTCTTC. Its protein is CASSSSKGWGYEQFF. The genes are TRBV12-3 or TRBV12-4 and TRBJ2-1, with D possibly called TRBD1 or TRBD2 (5 bases each). The CDR3 sequence is 15 residues long. Deletions cut 4 bases from V and 8 bases from J, with 18 bases between.

A few counts support this clonotype. V and J are TRBV12-3 or TRBV12-4 and TRBJ1-5, with D unclear. The length of the CDR3 is 12 residues. V lost 7 bases and J lost 6, with 10 bases in between. CDR3 nucleotide sequence: TGTGCCAGCAAGTTTAGGAGTCAGCCCCAGCATTTT. Translating it yields CASKFRSQPQHF.